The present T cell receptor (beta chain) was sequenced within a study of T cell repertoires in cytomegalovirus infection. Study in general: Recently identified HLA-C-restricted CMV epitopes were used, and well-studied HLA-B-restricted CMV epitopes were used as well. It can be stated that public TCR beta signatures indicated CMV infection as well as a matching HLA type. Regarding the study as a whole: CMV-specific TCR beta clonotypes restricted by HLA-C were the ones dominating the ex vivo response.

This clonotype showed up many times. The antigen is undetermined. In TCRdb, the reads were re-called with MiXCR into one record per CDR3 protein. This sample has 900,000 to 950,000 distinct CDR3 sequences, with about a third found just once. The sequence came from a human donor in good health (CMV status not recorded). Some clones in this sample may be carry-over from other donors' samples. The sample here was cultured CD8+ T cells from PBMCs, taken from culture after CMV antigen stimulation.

The CDR3 here is CASSLGQGSGDTIYF. CDR3 sequence (DNA): TGTGCCAGCAGTTTAGGACAGGGGAGCGGAGACACCATATATTTT. The genes are TRBV28 and TRBJ1-3, with 9 nucleotides matching TRBD1. Per the germline V gene, CDR1 is MDHEN and CDR2 is SYDVKM. V lost 2 bases and J lost 8; bases outside the gene matches: 7. CDR3 length: 15 residues.